This paragraph reports one T cell receptor (beta chain). Its antigen is unidentified. At one end the junction does not follow the germline gene, possibly because of a read error. The authors sequenced patients whose flow cytometry had shown CD8+CD57+ cell expansion. Patient blood was sampled before any therapy had been received. Germline values: CDR1 LGHNT, CDR2 FRNRAP. The CDR3 runs 15 residues. The data belong to a study of CD8+CD57+ T cells in acquired aplastic anemia. At the level of the study: Average DNA yield from sorted CD4+ and CD8+ cells was around 3.2 ug. Notes on the study in general: Statistical testing detected no significant gap in CD8+ Simpson's diversity between patients and controls. The study identified roughly 29 CD8+ CDR3 sequences shared by patients and controls.

The template used for profiling TCR beta VDJ and CDR3 was genomic DNA. TCRdb called the reads again in MiXCR, with one record for every CDR3 protein. The top ten clones hold approximately 42% of a sample with 200,000 to 300,000 distinct CDR3 sequences, around 82% of them seen once. The gene calls are TRBV12-5 and TRBJ2-5; D perhaps matches TRBD1 (5 bases). Sequenced material: sorted CD4+, CD8+, or CD8+CD57+ T cells (not recorded which) from PBMCs. This clonotype originated in a human donor with aplastic anemia. In DNA form, the CDR3 reads TGTGCCAGTGGTTTGGGGCCCGGACGGTGGGATACCCAGTACTTC. This translates into CASGLGPGRWDTQYF.